This T cell receptor beta chain was recorded in a study of T-cell reconstitution after alpha-beta-depleted transplantation in children. Researchers prepared the TCRbeta library using unique molecular identifiers, the study reports. TCRdb re-called the PCR reads with MiXCR, one entry per CDR3 protein. Among 250,000 to 300,000 distinct CDR3 sequences listed, approximately 9.8% were seen once. This clonotype ranks as medium-sized. Mismatch with germline at one junction end may stem from a read error. The germline gives CDR1 SGHRS, CDR2 YFSETQ. The CDR3 contains 12 residues. This sequence originates from a human donor who donated a stem cell graft to a child with SCID. V is TRBV5-1 and J is TRBJ2-5; D is undetermined. Specimen: PBMCs from the stem cell graft donor, collected from the stem cell graft. Here the CDR3 reads CASSLGQETQYF. In nucleotides, the CDR3 is TGTGCCAGCAGCTTAGGCCAAGAGACCCAGTACTTC.